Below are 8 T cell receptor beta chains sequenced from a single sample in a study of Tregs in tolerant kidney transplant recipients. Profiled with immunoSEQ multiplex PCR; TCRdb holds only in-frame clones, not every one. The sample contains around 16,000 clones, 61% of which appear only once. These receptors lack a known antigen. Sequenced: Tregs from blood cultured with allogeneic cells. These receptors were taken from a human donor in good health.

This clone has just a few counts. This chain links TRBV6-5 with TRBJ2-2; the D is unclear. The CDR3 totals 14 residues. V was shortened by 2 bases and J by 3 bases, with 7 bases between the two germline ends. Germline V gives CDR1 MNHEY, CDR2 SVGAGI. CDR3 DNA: TGTGCCAGCAGTTACGCACCGTACACCGGGGAGCTGTTTTTT. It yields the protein CASSYAPYTGELFF.

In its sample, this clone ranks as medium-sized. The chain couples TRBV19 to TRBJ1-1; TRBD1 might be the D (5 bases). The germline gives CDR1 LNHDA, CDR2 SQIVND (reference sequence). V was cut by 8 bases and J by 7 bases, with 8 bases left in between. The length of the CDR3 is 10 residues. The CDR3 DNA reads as TGTGCCAGTGGGACTGTTGAAGCTTTCTTT. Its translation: CASGTVEAFF.

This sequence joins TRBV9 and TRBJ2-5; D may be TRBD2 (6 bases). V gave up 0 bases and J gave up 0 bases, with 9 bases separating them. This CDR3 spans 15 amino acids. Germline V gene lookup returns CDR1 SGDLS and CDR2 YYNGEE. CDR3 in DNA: TGTGCCAGCAGCGTAGGGGCGGGGTACCAAGAGACCCAGTACTTC. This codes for CASSVGAGYQETQYF.

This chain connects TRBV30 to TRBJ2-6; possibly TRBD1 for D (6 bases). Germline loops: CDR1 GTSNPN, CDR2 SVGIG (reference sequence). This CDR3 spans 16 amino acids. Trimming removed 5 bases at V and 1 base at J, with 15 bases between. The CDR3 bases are TGTGCCTGGTCGGGACAAAAAGTATCTGGGGCCAACGTCCTGACTTTC. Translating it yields CAWSGQKVSGANVLTF.

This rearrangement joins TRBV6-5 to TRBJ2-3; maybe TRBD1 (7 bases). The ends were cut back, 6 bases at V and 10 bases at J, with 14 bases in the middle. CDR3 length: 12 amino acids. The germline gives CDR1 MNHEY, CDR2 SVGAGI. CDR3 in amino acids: CASRRDSPAQYF. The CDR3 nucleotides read TGTGCCAGCAGGCGGGACAGCCCCGCGCAGTATTTT.

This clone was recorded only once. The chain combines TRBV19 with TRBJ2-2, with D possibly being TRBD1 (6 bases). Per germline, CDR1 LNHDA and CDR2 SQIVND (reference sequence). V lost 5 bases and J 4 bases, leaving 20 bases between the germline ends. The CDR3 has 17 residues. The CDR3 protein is CASSPRGPSRGTGELFF. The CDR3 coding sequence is TGTGCCAGTAGTCCTCGGGGACCCTCCAGGGGCACCGGGGAGCTGTTTTTT.

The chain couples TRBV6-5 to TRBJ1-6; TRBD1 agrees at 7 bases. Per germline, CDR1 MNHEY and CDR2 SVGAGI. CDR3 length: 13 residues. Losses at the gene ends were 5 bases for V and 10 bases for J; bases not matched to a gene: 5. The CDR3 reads CASSRQGGSPLHF. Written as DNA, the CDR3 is TGTGCCAGCAGTAGACAGGGAGGCTCACCCCTCCACTTT.

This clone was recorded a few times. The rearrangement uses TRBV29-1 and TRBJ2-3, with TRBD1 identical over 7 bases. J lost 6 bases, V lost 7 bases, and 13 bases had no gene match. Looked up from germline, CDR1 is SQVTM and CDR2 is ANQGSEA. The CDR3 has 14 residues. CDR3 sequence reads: CSGDLAGGSDTQYF. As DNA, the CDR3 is TGCAGCGGGGATCTAGCAGGGGGATCCGATACGCAGTATTTT.